This passage covers 19 T cell receptor beta chains from one sample sequenced in a study of cytomegalovirus exposure and HLA in healthy donors. PCR employed 60 Vbeta and 13 Jbeta primers. Measured with immunoSEQ multiplex PCR; TCRdb has only the in-frame clones, and not every one. Seen here are some 150,000 clones, about 76% observed once, and the top ten hold about 1.5%. Material for sequencing was PBMCs. The receptor source for this set is a woman in her 40s in good health and CMV-seronegative.

This clone was seen only once. The chain employs TRBV7-9 and TRBJ1-2, with 7 bases that match TRBD1. The length of the CDR3 is 16 residues. After removal of 1 base from V and 0 bases from J, the junction contained 5 bases not matched to a gene. Germline assignment: CDR1 SEHNR and CDR2 FQNEAQ (reference sequence). The CDR3 loop reads CASSLDRGISNYGYTF. The CDR3 nucleotides read TGTGCCAGCAGCTTAGACAGGGGAATTTCTAACTATGGCTACACCTTC.

As to this clone: At one end, the junction sequence differs from germline, possibly due to a read error. The V gene is TRBV2, the J gene TRBJ2-7; D unclear. CDR3 size: 14 residues. Germline loops: CDR1 SNHLY, CDR2 FYNNEI. The CDR3 loop reads CASSGHSVSFEQYF. In nucleotides, the CDR3 is TGTGCCAGCAGTGGACACTCCGTGTCCTTCGAGCAGTACTTC.

This chain connects TRBV28 to TRBJ2-6; TRBD1 matches at 10 bases. The CDR3 consists of 17 residues. The germline V gene encodes CDR1 MDHEN and CDR2 SYDVKM. The V gene end was trimmed by 4 bases and the J gene end by 3 bases; junction bases not matched to a gene: 6. CDR3 in DNA: TGTGCCAGCAGTTCCCCCGGGACAGGGGATGGGGCCAACGTCCTGACTTTC. Its translation is CASSSPGTGDGANVLTF. Variable domain in full (rest from reference TRBV28 and TRBJ2-6): DVKVTQSSRYLVKRTGEKVFLECVQDMDHENMFWYRQDPGLGLRLIYFSYDVKMKEKGDIPEGYSVSREKKERFSLILESASTNQTSMYLCASSSPGTGDGANVLTFGAGSRLTVL.

This chain connects TRBV6-1 to TRBJ2-6; no clear D. In germline, CDR1 is MNHNS, CDR2 SASEGT. The CDR3 extends over 14 amino acids. The ends were cut back, 3 bases at V and 0 bases at J, with 3 bases in the middle. CDR3 bases: TGTGCCAGCAGTGACAACTCTGGGGCCAACGTCCTGACTTTC. Translated: CASSDNSGANVLTF.

In this sample, this clone turned up once. This chain joins TRBV2 and TRBJ1-2, with D perhaps TRBD1 (6 bases). The V end lost 6 bases, the J end lost 2 bases, and 16 bases lay between the germline ends. The CDR3 runs to 15 residues. Germline loops: CDR1 SNHLY, CDR2 FYNNEI. The CDR3 DNA follows: TGTGCCAGCAGGGCCCCAGGGGATCGGAACTATGGCTACACCTTC. Amino acid sequence: CASRAPGDRNYGYTF.

This chain joins TRBV6-1 and TRBJ1-1; TRBD1 might be the D (5 bases). The CDR3 consists of 14 residues. Trimming took 7 bases from V and 4 from J, leaving 16 bases between them. Germline loops: CDR1 MNHNS, CDR2 SASEGT. The CDR3 loop is CASTPTVGGTEAFF. The DNA of the CDR3 is TGTGCCAGCACTCCGACAGTGGGGGGCACTGAAGCTTTCTTT.

This chain connects TRBV5-6 to TRBJ1-1; D unresolved. CDR1 and CDR2 from the germline V gene are SGHDT and YYEEEE. Trimming took 5 bases from V and 0 from J, leaving 5 bases between them. This CDR3 is built from 12 residues. This CDR3 is CASSSVNTEAFF. In nucleotides, the CDR3 is TGTGCCAGCAGTTCAGTGAACACTGAAGCTTTCTTT.

The genes are TRBV5-1 and TRBJ2-3; no reliable D call. The V end was cut by 2 bases, the J end by 0 bases, with 13 bases between. This CDR3 has 16 amino acids. CDR1 is SGHRS, CDR2 YFSETQ, per germline. This chain's CDR3 is CASSLPPLTSTDTQYF. CDR3 coding DNA: TGCGCCAGCAGCTTACCCCCTCTGACTAGCACAGATACGCAGTATTTT.

This clone was observed a single time. The chain links TRBV7-2 to TRBJ2-1; 7 nucleotides match TRBD1. This CDR3 comprises 16 residues. Trimming took 3 bases from V and 8 from J; bases not matched to a gene: 13. CDR1 and CDR2 from the germline V gene are SGHTA and FQGNSA. The CDR3 bases are TGTGCCAGCAGCTTGGGAATTGACAGGGAGAAAGATGAGCAGTTCTTC. Protein sequence: CASSLGIDREKDEQFF. Complete variable domain (other parts from reference TRBV7-2 and TRBJ2-1): GAGVSQSPSNKVTEKGKDVELRCDPISGHTALYWYRQSLGQGLEFLIYFQGNSAPDKSGLPSDRFSAERTGGSVSTLTIQRTQQEDSAVYLCASSLGIDREKDEQFFGPGTRLTVL.

The chain is built from TRBV7-3 and TRBJ2-2; 9 bases match TRBD2. CDR1 and CDR2 from the germline V gene are SGHTA and FQGTGA. This CDR3 is built from 15 residues. Trimming removed 6 bases from V and 0 bases from J; junction bases left unmatched: 2. The CDR3 sequence is CASSLAGANTGELFF. In DNA form, the CDR3 reads TGTGCCAGCAGTTTAGCGGGGGCGAACACCGGGGAGCTGTTTTTT.

CDR3 bases: TGTGCCACCATACCCCGGGAGTCGTGGAATGCTTTCTTT. Translating gives CATIPRESWNAFF. V and J are TRBV7-9 and TRBJ1-1; D remains ambiguous. The CDR3 consists of 13 residues. Trimming cost V 10 bases and J 11 bases, with 23 bases left between them. Germline-derived CDR1 and CDR2 are SEHNR and FQNEAQ (reference sequence).

This clone was picked up one time. The rearrangement joins TRBV5-1 to TRBJ2-7; 8 nucleotides agree with TRBD2. This CDR3 spans 14 amino acids. The V segment lost 4 bases and the J segment 1 base; nucleotides outside the gene matches: 4. Germline V gene sequence: CDR1 SGHRS, CDR2 YFSETQ. In DNA, the CDR3 is TGCGCCAGCAGCGGCGGGGGGTTTTCCTACGAGCAGTACTTC. Protein sequence: CASSGGGFSYEQYF.

The chain links TRBV7-9 to TRBJ1-5, with a tentative D call TRBD1 (6 bases). CDR3 length: 17 residues. Trimming cost V 2 bases and J 5 bases, with 19 bases left between them. Per germline, CDR1 SEHNR and CDR2 FQNEAQ (reference sequence). CDR3 region: CASSLSGPEGDDQPQHF. As DNA, the CDR3 is TGTGCCAGCAGCTTAAGTGGACCCGAGGGGGACGATCAGCCCCAGCATTTT. Looking up the rest from reference TRBV7-9 and TRBJ1-5 gives the full variable domain: DTGVSQNPRHKITKRGQNVTFRCDPISEHNRLYWYRQTLGQGPEFLTYFQNEAQLEKSRLLSDRFSAERPKGSFSTLEIQRTEQGDSAMYLCASSLSGPEGDDQPQHFGDGTRLSIL.

This rearrangement joins TRBV2 to TRBJ1-2; no firm D call. The V end was cut by 4 bases, the J end by 2 bases, with 5 bases between. The CDR3 runs 12 residues. The germline V gene encodes CDR1 SNHLY and CDR2 FYNNEI. CDR3 loop: CASSGQNYGYTF. The CDR3 DNA follows: TGTGCCAGCAGTGGGCAGAACTATGGCTACACCTTC.

There are a few counts of this clone. This chain connects TRBV4-1 to TRBJ2-5; possible D gene TRBD2, 5 bases. The CDR3 totals 15 residues. The V and J ends lost 1 base and 7 bases respectively, with 16 bases between them. The germline CDR1 and CDR2 sequences are MGHRA and YSYEKL. The CDR3 spells CASSQVDTAEGTQYF. The CDR3 DNA follows: TGCGCCAGCAGCCAAGTCGACACCGCCGAGGGGACCCAGTACTTC.

This chain joins TRBV29-1 and TRBJ2-3; 11 bases match TRBD2. The CDR3 is made up of 17 amino acids. The J segment lost 5 bases and the V segment lost 0 bases, leaving 10 bases of the junction unmatched. CDR1 SQVTM and CDR2 ANQGSEA come from the germline V gene. The CDR3 here is CSVEDEASGGYLDTQYF. The CDR3 DNA is TGCAGCGTTGAAGATGAAGCTAGCGGGGGGTACTTAGATACGCAGTATTTT.

This chain links TRBV4-3 with TRBJ1-2; TRBD1 aligns across 9 bases. V shed 4 bases and J 3 bases; nucleotides not matched to a gene: 6. Per the germline V gene, CDR1 is LGHNA and CDR2 is YSLEER. CDR3 size: 15 residues. The CDR3 bases are TGCGCCAGCAGCCCAGGGACAGGGAGTTACTATGGCTACACCTTC. Amino acids: CASSPGTGSYYGYTF.

This chain links TRBV7-9 with TRBJ1-1; no reliable D call. Germline assignment: CDR1 SEHNR and CDR2 FQNEAQ (reference sequence). The V gene lost 4 bases and the J gene lost 10 bases, with 16 bases spanning the gap. The CDR3 extends over 13 amino acids. The CDR3 region is CASSSWAPGAAFF. DNA of the CDR3: TGTGCCAGCAGCTCCTGGGCCCCGGGAGCAGCTTTCTTT.

The chain joins TRBV14 to TRBJ2-1, with D maybe TRBD1 (5 bases). The V end was cut by 0 bases, the J end by 0 bases, with 15 bases between. The CDR3 length is 18 residues. Germline V gene sequence: CDR1 SGHDN, CDR2 FVKESK. The CDR3 protein is CASSQDGRALSSYNEQFF. The CDR3 nucleotides are TGTGCCAGCAGCCAAGATGGCAGGGCCCTAAGCTCCTACAATGAGCAGTTCTTC.